The 30 T cell receptor beta chains reported below all come from one sample, sequenced in a study of T-cell reconstitution after alpha-beta-depleted transplantation in children. A TCRbeta library incorporating unique molecular identifiers was prepared. TCRdb called the PCR reads again in MiXCR, with one record for every CDR3 protein. The table has 95,000 to 150,000 distinct CDR3 sequences, approximately 22% seen once. Specimen: PBMCs, mostly from graft donor cells, collected 180 days after TCRalphabeta/CD19-depleted stem cell transplant. The receptor source for this set is a male patient between 2 and 10 years old who had a stem cell transplant for chronic granulomatous disease, so the T cells may come from the graft donor.

This clonotype appeared many times. The rearrangement links TRBV18 to TRBJ2-1; no clear D gene. The V gene's germline CDR1 is KGHSH and CDR2 LQKENI. Trimming stripped 2 bases from V and 2 bases from J, with 13 bases between. CDR3 length equals 16 residues. DNA for the CDR3: TGTGCCAGCTCACCAGTTGAGCGTCTTACCTACAATGAGCAGTTCTTC. Translated, it gives CASSPVERLTYNEQFF.

This clonotype was observed many times. The rearrangement joins TRBV9 to TRBJ2-1; 7 nucleotides align to TRBD1. The J segment lost 2 bases and the V segment lost 4 bases, leaving 9 bases of the junction unmatched. The CDR3 contains 16 residues. The germline gives CDR1 SGDLS, CDR2 YYNGEE. The DNA for the CDR3 is TGTGCCAGCAGCATCCAGGGGGTTTACCCCTACAATGAGCAGTTCTTC. Amino acids: CASSIQGVYPYNEQFF.

A few counts support this clonotype. The chain couples TRBV6-1 to TRBJ2-1, with TRBD2 as a possible D gene (5 bases). CDR1 and CDR2 (germline): MNHNS, SASEGT. The CDR3 is 16 amino acids. V gave up 5 bases and J gave up 2 bases, with 16 bases separating them. CDR3 residues: CASSRSSSGTYNEQFF. DNA for the CDR3: TGTGCCAGCAGTCGAAGCTCTTCCGGGACCTACAATGAGCAGTTCTTC.

This clonotype was detected a few times. This sequence joins TRBV12-3 or TRBV12-4 and TRBJ2-7; perhaps TRBD2 as D (6 bases). Trimming took 1 base from V and 0 from J, leaving 13 bases between them. The CDR3 sequence is 16 residues long. Here the CDR3 DNA reads TGTGCCAGCAGTTTAGGAGTGGGAGGAACCTCCTACGAGCAGTACTTC. Translation: CASSLGVGGTSYEQYF.

This clonotype appeared many times. The chain couples TRBV29-1 to TRBJ2-7; unclear D gene. V was shortened by 4 bases and J by 2 bases, with 6 bases between the two germline ends. The CDR3 runs to 11 residues. Germline V lookup: CDR1 SQVTM, CDR2 ANQGSEA. This CDR3 reads CSVGSTYEQYF. The CDR3, as DNA: TGCAGCGTTGGATCCACCTACGAGCAGTACTTC.

This rearrangement joins TRBV12-3 or TRBV12-4 to TRBJ2-1; TRBD1 agrees at 7 bases. Trimming at V came to 9 bases and at J to 10 bases, leaving 6 bases not matched to a gene. The CDR3 runs to 11 residues. CDR3 DNA sequence: TGTGCCAGTACGGCCAGGGGGGAGCAGTTCTTC. It codes for CASTARGEQFF.

The table lists this clonotype with many counts. The rearrangement uses TRBV5-1 and TRBJ2-5; TRBD2 aligns across 9 bases. This CDR3 is 16 amino acids long. With V trimmed by 4 bases and J by 3 bases, 10 bases remained unmatched. Germline values: CDR1 SGHRS, CDR2 YFSETQ. The CDR3 DNA sequence: TGCGCCAGCAGCCCGGGAGCGACTAGCGGCAAAGAGACCCAGTACTTC. Protein product: CASSPGATSGKETQYF.

V is TRBV7-2 and J is TRBJ2-2; TRBD1 is a possible D gene (5 bases). CDR3 length: 16 residues. Germline V gene sequence: CDR1 SGHTA, CDR2 FQGNSA. V was clipped by 2 bases and J by 1 base, with 11 bases between them. The CDR3 region has the DNA TGTGCCAGCAGCTTAATGGTTACAGGGAACACCGGGGAGCTGTTTTTT. Amino acid sequence: CASSLMVTGNTGELFF.

V gene TRBV9 combines with J gene TRBJ2-1; 15 positions agree with TRBD2. V dropped 3 bases and J dropped 4; count of bases not matched to a gene: 5. The CDR3 has 17 residues. In germline, CDR1 is SGDLS, CDR2 YYNGEE. The CDR3, as DNA: TGTGCCAGCAGCGCGCCGGGACTAGCGGGAGGTTACAATGAGCAGTTCTTC. Amino acid sequence: CASSAPGLAGGYNEQFF.

This chain uses TRBV7-2 with TRBJ2-2; the match to TRBD1 covers 8 bases. The ends lost 5 bases at V and 4 bases at J; junction bases unmatched: 6. Germline CDR1 is SGHTA and CDR2 is FQGNSA. The CDR3 is made up of 15 amino acids. CDR3 loop: CASSRPGQGTGELFF. The CDR3 DNA is TGTGCCAGCAGCCGACCCGGACAGGGCACCGGGGAGCTGTTTTTT.

This clonotype was observed a few times. The chain couples TRBV7-2 to TRBJ2-7, with D maybe TRBD1 (5 bases). V lost 1 base and J 6 bases, leaving 10 bases between the germline ends. The CDR3 is 13 amino acids. The V gene's germline CDR1 is SGHTA and CDR2 FQGNSA. The CDR3 sequence: CASSLDAGFEQYF. In nucleotides, the CDR3 is TGTGCCAGCAGCTTAGATGCAGGGTTCGAGCAGTACTTC.

This clonotype was seen at least ten times. The rearrangement links TRBV28 to TRBJ2-7; 10 bases agree with TRBD1. This CDR3 region has 13 residues. Trimming removed 6 bases from V and 5 bases from J; junction bases left unmatched: 4. The germline gives CDR1 MDHEN, CDR2 SYDVKM. The CDR3 DNA follows: TGTGCCAGCAGGACAGGGGGCATGAACGAGCAGTACTTC. Protein: CASRTGGMNEQYF.

In this sample, this clonotype turned up a few times. In DNA, the CDR3 is TGTGCCAGCAGTCGGACACTGAGCTCCTACGAGCAGTACTTC. This codes for CASSRTLSSYEQYF. This chain joins TRBV12-3 or TRBV12-4 and TRBJ2-7, with a tentative D call TRBD1 (5 bases). This CDR3 contains 14 residues. V was clipped by 5 bases and J by 0 bases, with 11 bases between them.

The chain combines TRBV12-3 or TRBV12-4 with TRBJ1-3, with D maybe TRBD1 (5 bases). CDR3 length: 17 amino acids. Trimming cost V 6 bases and J 0 bases, with 18 bases left between them. The CDR3 DNA sequence: TGTGCCAGCAGGACCCTACTGGGACGGGACTCTGGAAACACCATATATTTT. Translating gives CASRTLLGRDSGNTIYF.

This clonotype showed up many times. This rearrangement joins TRBV7-6 to TRBJ2-3, with D unresolved. Looked up from germline, CDR1 is SGHVS and CDR2 is FNYEAQ. This CDR3 is built from 14 residues. Trimming pared 1 base from V and 2 bases from J, leaving 7 bases between. The CDR3 bases are TGTGCCAGCAGCTTAGACAGTTACACAGATACGCAGTATTTT. It yields the protein CASSLDSYTDTQYF.

This clonotype was counted a few times. The chain has TRBV6-4 and TRBJ2-3; TRBD2 matches at 9 bases. Losses at the gene ends were 3 bases for V and 2 bases for J; bases not matched to a gene: 6. Looked up from germline, CDR1 is MRHNA and CDR2 is SNTAGT. The CDR3 runs to 16 residues. The CDR3 DNA reads TGTGCCAGCAGTGAAGAGGCTAGCGGGGTCACAGATACGCAGTATTTT. The encoded protein is CASSEEASGVTDTQYF.

The V call is TRBV29-1, the J call TRBJ1-4; no clear D gene. The germline V gene encodes CDR1 SQVTM and CDR2 ANQGSEA. The CDR3 covers 18 residues. Trimming took off 0 bases at V and 0 bases at J, with 17 bases between the two ends. DNA for the CDR3: TGCAGCGTTGAAGATCGTGTGGAGGGAACTGCAACTAATGAAAAACTGTTTTTT. As protein: CSVEDRVEGTATNEKLFF.

This clonotype was observed a handful of times. The chain uses TRBV5-1 and TRBJ2-1; 7 bases are a match to TRBD1. This CDR3 is built from 15 residues. Trimming cost V 3 bases and J 1 base; bases outside gene matches: 4. The V gene's germline CDR1 is SGHRS and CDR2 YFSETQ. CDR3 protein: CASSSRDSSYNEQFF. The CDR3 DNA sequence: TGCGCCAGCAGCTCTCGGGACAGTTCCTACAATGAGCAGTTCTTC. Complete variable domain (other parts from reference TRBV5-1 and TRBJ2-1): KAGVTQTPRYLIKTRGQQVTLSCSPISGHRSVSWYQQTPGQGLQFLFEYFSETQRNKGNFPGRFSGRQFSNSRSEMNVSTLELGDSALYLCASSSRDSSYNEQFFGPGTRLTVL.

This clonotype was picked up many times. The chain is built from TRBV28 and TRBJ2-3; TRBD1 agrees at 9 bases. Germline trimming cut 5 bases from V and 0 bases from J; bases unmatched to any gene: 6. Germline V CDR1 and CDR2: MDHEN, SYDVKM. The CDR3 totals 16 residues. The CDR3 protein is CASSIGQGSSTDTQYF. The CDR3 region has the DNA TGTGCCAGCAGTATCGGACAGGGGAGTAGCACAGATACGCAGTATTTT. Full variable domain (remainder filled in from reference TRBV28 and TRBJ2-3): DVKVTQSSRYLVKRTGEKVFLECVQDMDHENMFWYRQDPGLGLRLIYFSYDVKMKEKGDIPEGYSVSREKKERFSLILESASTNQTSMYLCASSIGQGSSTDTQYFGPGTRLTVL.

Ten or more counts support this clonotype. This sequence joins TRBV10-3 and TRBJ2-3; weak D call: TRBD1 (5 bases). Per the germline V gene, CDR1 is ENHRY and CDR2 is SYGVKD. The CDR3 has 14 amino acids. V was shortened by 3 bases and J by 7 bases, with 14 bases between the two germline ends. The CDR3 DNA follows: TGTGCCATCAGTGATCCCCTTAGGGGTTATACGCAGTATTTT. Translating it yields CAISDPLRGYTQYF.

Remarks on this clonotype: At one boundary the junction diverges from the germline segment, which might be a read error. The gene calls are TRBV12-3 or TRBV12-4 and TRBJ2-4; D tentatively reads TRBD1 or TRBD2 (5 bases each). CDR3 length: 15 amino acids. DNA of the CDR3: TGTGCCAGCAGTTACTTGAGGGGAGCCAAAAACACTCAGTACTTC. Amino acid sequence: CASSYLRGAKNTQYF.

A few counts support this clonotype. The genes are TRBV20-1 and TRBJ2-3; 7 nucleotides line up with TRBD2. Per the germline V gene, CDR1 is DFQATT and CDR2 is SNEGSKA (reference sequence). The CDR3 is 14 residues long. V trimming: 4 bases; J trimming: 2 bases; junction bases outside the gene matches: 6. CDR3 DNA: TGCAGTGCTACCAAAGCGGGGAACACAGATACGCAGTATTTT. Protein sequence: CSATKAGNTDTQYF.

V is TRBV12-3 or TRBV12-4 and J is TRBJ2-5, with 8 bases matching TRBD1. With V trimmed by 4 bases and J by 10 bases, 5 bases remained unmatched. The CDR3 is 12 residues long. Here the CDR3 reads CASSSQGVDQYF. The DNA for the CDR3 is TGTGCCAGCAGTTCACAGGGGGTGGACCAGTACTTC.

This clonotype was seen more than once but under ten times. This chain links TRBV7-2 with TRBJ1-3; 9 nucleotides match TRBD1. The germline V gene encodes CDR1 SGHTA and CDR2 FQGNSA. This CDR3 is 15 amino acids long. V trimming: 5 bases; J trimming: 3 bases; junction bases outside the gene matches: 5. DNA for the CDR3: TGTGCCAGCAGCCTCACGGACAGGGGTGGAAACACCATATATTTT. This codes for CASSLTDRGGNTIYF.

This clonotype has ten or more counts. J is TRBJ2-1 and V is TRBV20-1; D possibly corresponds to TRBD1 (6 bases). The V gene's germline CDR1 is DFQATT and CDR2 SNEGSKA (reference sequence). This CDR3 contains 12 residues. Trimming took off 5 bases at V and 7 bases at J, with 12 bases between the two ends. The CDR3 here is CSAHRGGNEQFF. The CDR3 DNA follows: TGCAGTGCTCATAGAGGGGGTAATGAGCAGTTCTTC.

DNA for the CDR3: TGCAGCGTTAAGGGGAAAAACACTGAAGCTTTCTTT. Translation: CSVKGKNTEAFF. The chain recombines TRBV29-1 with TRBJ1-1, with TRBD1 as a possible D gene (5 bases). V lost 5 bases and J 2 bases, leaving 9 bases between the germline ends. The length of the CDR3 is 12 residues. The germline V gene has CDR1 SQVTM and CDR2 ANQGSEA.

This clonotype was detected a few times. The V call is TRBV7-9, the J call TRBJ1-2; D is undetermined. The germline CDR1 and CDR2 sequences are SEHNR and FQNEAQ (reference sequence). This CDR3 is 15 amino acids long. V shed 6 bases and J shed 4 bases, with 18 bases lying between them. CDR3: CASSTAGTAGYGYTF. The CDR3 bases are TGTGCCAGCAGTACAGCCGGTACCGCGGGCTATGGCTACACCTTC.

The chain uses TRBV20-1 and TRBJ2-4, with D unclear. Trimming cost V 5 bases and J 3 bases, with 11 bases left between them. The CDR3 has 13 amino acids. From germline, CDR1 is DFQATT and CDR2 SNEGSKA (reference sequence). The CDR3 region is CSAADLHKNIQYF. The CDR3 DNA sequence: TGCAGTGCTGCGGACCTACACAAAAACATTCAGTACTTC.

The chain joins TRBV20-1 to TRBJ1-5; D unclear. CDR3 size: 14 residues. Germline V gene data show CDR1 as DFQATT and CDR2 as SNEGSKA (reference sequence). The germline V and J ends were trimmed by 3 bases and 2 bases, with 11 bases remaining between them. As DNA, the CDR3 is TGCAGTGCTAGCTCTGGGAACGGCAATCAGCCCCAGCATTTT. Translated, it gives CSASSGNGNQPQHF.

This clonotype was picked up a small number of times. The chain joins TRBV6-1 to TRBJ1-1, with TRBD1 matching 7 bases. Germline trimming cut 6 bases from V and 1 base from J; bases unmatched to any gene: 5. The CDR3 runs 14 residues. The germline V gene encodes CDR1 MNHNS and CDR2 SASEGT. The CDR3 region is CASREGQPNTEAFF. The DNA for the CDR3 is TGTGCCAGCAGAGAGGGACAGCCGAACACTGAAGCTTTCTTT.